A single sample gave rise to the 17 T cell receptor beta chains below, sequenced in a study of cytomegalovirus exposure and HLA in healthy donors. With 60 Vbeta and 13 Jbeta primers, the PCR was carried out. The data were produced by immunoSEQ multiplex PCR, yet TCRdb's version contains in-frame clones alone and is incomplete. The profile shows roughly 180,000 clones, about 85% of them singletons. Sample: PBMCs. The receptors come from a boy younger than 10 in good health and CMV-seronegative.

This clone was picked up a small number of times. The V gene is TRBV7-9, the J gene TRBJ1-5, with TRBD1 identical over 9 bases. The germline V gene encodes CDR1 SEHNR and CDR2 FQNEAQ (reference sequence). The CDR3 length is 15 residues. V was pared by 2 bases and J by 5 bases, with 4 bases of the junction left unmatched. DNA for the CDR3: TGTGCCAGCAGCTTAACAGGGGGCAATGATCAGCCCCAGCATTTT. Its translation: CASSLTGGNDQPQHF.

The gene calls are TRBV4-1 and TRBJ2-3; 9 bases agree with TRBD2. The CDR3 is 16 residues long. Per the germline V gene, CDR1 is MGHRA and CDR2 is YSYEKL. Trimming took 4 bases from V and 0 from J; bases not matched to a gene: 5. The CDR3 here is CASSRLAGVSTDTQYF. CDR3 sequence (DNA): TGCGCCAGCAGCCGATTAGCGGGAGTAAGCACAGATACGCAGTATTTT.

The chain recombines TRBV13 with TRBJ2-7, with 8 bases matching TRBD2. The J segment lost 2 bases and the V segment lost 4 bases, leaving 4 bases of the junction unmatched. Germline V lookup: CDR1 PRHDT, CDR2 FYEKMQ (reference sequence). The CDR3 is made up of 14 amino acids. CDR3 in amino acids: CASSYREGTYEQYF. Written as DNA, the CDR3 is TGTGCCAGCAGCTACCGGGAGGGTACCTACGAGCAGTACTTC.

The rearrangement joins TRBV15 to TRBJ1-5, with D uncertain. V dropped 1 base and J dropped 2 bases, with 6 bases sitting between them. This CDR3 spans 14 amino acids. Germline V gene lookup returns CDR1 LNHNV and CDR2 YYDKDF (reference sequence). The CDR3 bases are TGTGCCACCAGCAGAGGGGAGGGCAATCAGCCCCAGCATTTT. Translation gives CATSRGEGNQPQHF.

This clone was seen once. The V call is TRBV5-1, the J call TRBJ2-2; TRBD1 might be the D (6 bases). Deletions cut 2 bases from V and 4 bases from J, with 15 bases between. Germline CDR1 reads SGHRS; CDR2 reads YFSETQ. This CDR3 is built from 16 residues. CDR3 residues: CASSFGQGTFTGELFF. In DNA form, the CDR3 reads TGCGCCAGCAGCTTTGGTCAGGGGACCTTCACCGGGGAGCTGTTTTTT.

The chain recombines TRBV5-6 with TRBJ2-5; 11 nucleotides agree with TRBD1. This CDR3 is built from 15 residues. In germline, CDR1 is SGHDT, CDR2 YYEEEE. V lost 4 bases and J lost 5; bases outside the gene matches: 7. CDR3 protein: CASSAGQGARETQYF. CDR3 DNA sequence: TGTGCCAGCAGCGCCGGACAGGGGGCGAGGGAGACCCAGTACTTC. Full variable domain (missing parts from reference TRBV5-6 and TRBJ2-5): DAGVTQSPTHLIKTRGQQVTLRCSPKSGHDTVSWYQQALGQGPQFIFQYYEEEERQRGNFPDRFSGHQFPNYSSELNVNALLLGDSALYLCASSAGQGARETQYFGPGTRLLVL.

Of note for this clone: The junction differs from germline at one of its ends, possibly a read error. The chain is built from TRBV5-1 and TRBJ2-5, with a tentative D call TRBD1 (7 bases). The length of the CDR3 is 13 residues. Germline V gene sequence: CDR1 SGHRS, CDR2 YFSETQ. CDR3 residues: CATSSGGGETQYF. The CDR3 nucleotides read TGCGCCACCAGCTCCGGAGGGGGCGAGACCCAGTACTTC.

This clone was recorded only once. This chain links TRBV19 with TRBJ2-5, with D possibly TRBD2 on 7 matching bases. With 6 bases removed from V and 2 bases from J, the gap between germline ends came to 13 bases. Looked up from germline, CDR1 is LNHDA and CDR2 is SQIVND (reference sequence). The CDR3 runs to 14 residues. CDR3 DNA sequence: TGTGCCAGTAGGCTGGGAGGGGGGCAAGAGACCCAGTACTTC. This encodes CASRLGGGQETQYF.

The chain uses TRBV29-1 and TRBJ1-2, with 8 bases identical to TRBD1. Germline values: CDR1 SQVTM, CDR2 ANQGSEA. CDR3 length: 15 residues. V trimming: 2 bases; J trimming: 1 base; junction bases outside the gene matches: 6. CDR3 in DNA: TGCAGCGTTGAACCCCGGGACAGGAATAACTATGGCTACACCTTC. Protein sequence: CSVEPRDRNNYGYTF. The full variable domain, completed using reference TRBV29-1 and TRBJ1-2, is SAVISQKPSRDICQRGTSLTIQCQVDSQVTMMFWYRQQPGQSLTLIATANQGSEATYESGFVIDKFPISRPNLTFSTLTVSNMSPEDSSIYLCSVEPRDRNNYGYTFGSGTRLTVV.

The chain couples TRBV7-2 to TRBJ2-1; 10 bases align to TRBD2. V dropped 4 bases and J dropped 4; count of bases not matched to a gene: 4. This CDR3 has 15 residues. Germline V gene sequence: CDR1 SGHTA, CDR2 FQGNSA. The DNA for the CDR3 is TGTGCCAGCAGCTATAGCGGGGGGTATTACAATGAGCAGTTCTTC. This translates into CASSYSGGYYNEQFF. The full variable domain, completed using reference TRBV7-2 and TRBJ2-1, is GAGVSQSPSNKVTEKGKDVELRCDPISGHTALYWYRQSLGQGLEFLIYFQGNSAPDKSGLPSDRFSAERTGGSVSTLTIQRTQQEDSAVYLCASSYSGGYYNEQFFGPGTRLTVL.

The V call is TRBV5-1, the J call TRBJ2-7; 9 nucleotides agree with TRBD1. Germline loops: CDR1 SGHRS, CDR2 YFSETQ. The V and J ends lost 3 bases and 5 bases, in that order; junction bases with no gene match: 6. The CDR3 sequence is 14 residues long. The CDR3, as DNA: TGCGCCAGCAGCTCTGACAGGGGGGTTAACGAGCAGTACTTC. Translation: CASSSDRGVNEQYF.

This clone occurred once. The chain employs TRBV2 and TRBJ2-7, with a possible D match to TRBD2 (6 bases). The germline CDR1 and CDR2 sequences are SNHLY and FYNNEI. The CDR3 totals 17 residues. V shed 4 bases and J shed 3 bases, with 22 bases lying between them. The CDR3 is CASSADPVEEGSYEQYF. The DNA of the CDR3 is TGTGCCAGCAGTGCCGATCCAGTGGAGGAGGGTAGCTACGAGCAGTACTTC.

V gene TRBV27 combines with J gene TRBJ2-1, with D perhaps matching TRBD1 (6 bases). The germline CDR1 and CDR2 sequences are MNHEY and SMNVEV (reference sequence). This CDR3 has 13 amino acids. Trimming took 2 bases from V and 10 from J, leaving 12 bases between them. CDR3 loop: CASSLGGRGEQFF. The CDR3 DNA reads as TGTGCCAGCAGTTTAGGGGGCAGGGGCGAGCAGTTCTTC.

This clone was observed a handful of times. The rearrangement links TRBV4-1 to TRBJ1-1; D gene unclear. The CDR3 sequence is 13 residues long. In germline, CDR1 is MGHRA, CDR2 YSYEKL. V was cut by 0 bases and J by 8 bases, with 10 bases left in between. CDR3 coding DNA: TGCGCCAGCAGCCAAGATGCGGCCCTAGAAGCTTTCTTT. Amino acid sequence: CASSQDAALEAFF.

Only one count was recorded for this clone. V gene TRBV14 combines with J gene TRBJ2-7, with 7 bases fitting TRBD2. With V trimmed by 0 bases and J by 0 bases, 8 bases remained unmatched. This CDR3 comprises 17 residues. From germline, CDR1 is SGHDN and CDR2 FVKESK. The CDR3 DNA follows: TGTGCCAGCAGCCAAGAAATTCATGGGAGGGCCTCCTACGAGCAGTACTTC. Amino acids: CASSQEIHGRASYEQYF.

V gene TRBV5-6 combines with J gene TRBJ2-3; 9 bases agree with TRBD1. Trimming took 3 bases from V and 6 from J; bases not matched to a gene: 11. This CDR3 contains 16 residues. Germline CDR1 and CDR2: SGHDT and YYEEEE. CDR3 nucleotides: TGTGCCAGCAGCTCCGCGGACAGGGGCGATGGGGATACGCAGTATTTT. Translating gives CASSSADRGDGDTQYF.

The gene calls are TRBV6-1 and TRBJ2-2; D call uncertain. Per germline, CDR1 MNHNS and CDR2 SASEGT. With 4 bases removed from V and 3 bases from J, the gap between germline ends came to 9 bases. The CDR3 sequence is 14 residues long. The chain's CDR3 is CASSGGIDTGELFF. In DNA, the CDR3 is TGTGCCAGCAGTGGCGGCATCGACACCGGGGAGCTGTTTTTT.